This entry describes one T cell receptor beta chain. V was pared by 6 bases and J by 1 base, with 6 bases of the junction left unmatched. This CDR3 region has 15 residues. The germline V gene encodes CDR1 ENHRY and CDR2 SYGVKD. The study excluded patients with uncontrolled infection, other autoimmune disease, pregnancy or lactation. Used for diagnoses were clinical symptoms, serum thyroxine and TRAb, thyroid ultrasound and orbital computed tomography. Regions amplified from RNA transcripts were the TCR beta CDR3 regions. Researchers ran a first-round RT-PCR on the TCR CDR3 using the HTBI primer set. TCRdb fed the multiplex PCR reads into MiXCR, producing one record per CDR3 protein. The top ten hold roughly 7.2% of the sample, which has 650,000 to 800,000 distinct CDR3 sequences, over 40% seen once. These data originate in a study of T cells in Graves' hyperthyroidism and ophthalmopathy.

The sample taken for sequencing was peripheral blood or thyroid tissue (not recorded which). This clonotype was sampled from an adult man with Graves' disease, either hyperthyroidism or ophthalmopathy (not recorded which). The chain carries TRBV10-3 and TRBJ1-5; 7 nucleotides agree with TRBD1. The CDR3, as DNA: TGTGCCATCAGCGTATCAGGGGGAAGCAATCAGCCCCAGCATTTT. It is translated as CAISVSGGSNQPQHF.